These T cell receptor beta chains were read from a single sample in a study of blood T cell repertoires in COVID-19. Libraries were prepared by immunoSEQ multiplex PCR; TCRdb keeps only in-frame clonotypes and omits some of them. The sample has some 98,000 clones; 82% are singletons. Sequences were obtained from peripheral blood. The receptors stem from a man between 65 and 85 years old with active or convalescent COVID-19. The CDR3 runs from the conserved cysteine through the conserved F or W. Expanded clones get a size class; other rows say once, few or many, or leave the size out.

j_call clone_size v_call cdr3_aa
TRBJ1-3 - TRBV23-1 CASSHKVQAFLGNTIYF
TRBJ2-1 - TRBV7-9 CASSLLHNEQFF
TRBJ2-1 - TRBV25-1 CASSGASYNEQFF
TRBJ1-4 - TRBV3-1/TRBV3-2 CASSRQGATNEKLFF
TRBJ1-2 many TRBV5-6 CASSSIARQVINYGYTF
TRBJ1-2 - TRBV6-5 CASSSLSGRAVYGYTF
TRBJ2-1 - TRBV14 CASTNHHGAGEEEQFF
TRBJ2-7 - TRBV11-3 CASSSPGQPPYEQYF
TRBJ2-2 - TRBV10-3 CAITSDRDTGELFF
TRBJ2-5 - TRBV5-6 CASSSDIEETQYF
TRBJ1-1 - TRBV1 CNHQRRVDTEAFF
TRBJ2-3 - TRBV2 CASRTSSQRSTDTQYF
TRBJ1-1 - TRBV28 CASSFEGQGVRDMNTEAFF